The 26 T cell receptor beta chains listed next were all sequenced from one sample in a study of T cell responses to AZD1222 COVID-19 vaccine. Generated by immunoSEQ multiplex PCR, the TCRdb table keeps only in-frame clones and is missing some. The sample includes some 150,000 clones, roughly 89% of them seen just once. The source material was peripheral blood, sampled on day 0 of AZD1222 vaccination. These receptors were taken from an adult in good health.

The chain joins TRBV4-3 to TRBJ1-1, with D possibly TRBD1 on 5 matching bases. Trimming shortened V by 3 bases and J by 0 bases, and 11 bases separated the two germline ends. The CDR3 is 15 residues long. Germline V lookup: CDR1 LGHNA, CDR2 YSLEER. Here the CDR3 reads CASSHAQGMNTEAFF. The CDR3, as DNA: TGCGCCAGCAGCCATGCCCAGGGAATGAACACTGAAGCTTTCTTT.

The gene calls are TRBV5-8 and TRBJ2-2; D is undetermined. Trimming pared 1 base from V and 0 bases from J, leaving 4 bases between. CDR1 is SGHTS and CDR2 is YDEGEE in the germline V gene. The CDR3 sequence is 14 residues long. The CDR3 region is CASSLTANTGELFF. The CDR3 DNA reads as TGTGCCAGCAGCTTGACAGCGAACACCGGGGAGCTGTTTTTT.

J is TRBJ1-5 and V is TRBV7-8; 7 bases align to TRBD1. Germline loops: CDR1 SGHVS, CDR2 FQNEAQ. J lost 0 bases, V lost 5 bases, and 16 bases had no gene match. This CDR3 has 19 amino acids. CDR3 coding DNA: TGTGCCAGCAGCCTAGAGGAGAACCAGGGGGGAAATAGCAATCAGCCCCAGCATTTT. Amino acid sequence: CASSLEENQGGNSNQPQHF.

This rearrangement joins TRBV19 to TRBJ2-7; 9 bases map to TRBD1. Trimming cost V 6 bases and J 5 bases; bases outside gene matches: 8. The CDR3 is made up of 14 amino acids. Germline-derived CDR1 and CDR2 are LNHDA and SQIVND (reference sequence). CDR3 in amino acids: CASSPGQGGNEQYF. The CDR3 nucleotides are TGTGCCAGTAGCCCGGGACAGGGAGGCAACGAGCAGTACTTC.

In DNA, the CDR3 is TGTGCCACCAGTGGTGGGACAGAATCCGGGCGAAATCAGCCCCAGCATTTT. Protein sequence: CATSGGTESGRNQPQHF. This chain joins TRBV24-1 and TRBJ1-5, with 7 bases matching TRBD1. The germline CDR1 and CDR2 sequences are KGHDR and SFDVKD. V shed 5 bases, J shed 4 bases, and the junction held 13 bases outside the gene matches. This CDR3 has 17 residues.

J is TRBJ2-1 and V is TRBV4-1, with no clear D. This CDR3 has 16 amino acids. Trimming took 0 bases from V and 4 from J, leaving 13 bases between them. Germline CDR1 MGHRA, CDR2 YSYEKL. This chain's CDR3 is CASSQDPSGRYNEQFF. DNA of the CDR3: TGCGCCAGCAGCCAAGATCCCTCGGGCAGGTACAATGAGCAGTTCTTC.

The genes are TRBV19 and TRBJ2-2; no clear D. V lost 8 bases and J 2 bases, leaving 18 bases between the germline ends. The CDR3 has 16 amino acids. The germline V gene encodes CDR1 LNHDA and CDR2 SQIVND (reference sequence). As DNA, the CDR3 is TGTGCCAGTGGGTTGGCAGTTTGGGCCAACACCGGGGAGCTGTTTTTT. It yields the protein CASGLAVWANTGELFF.

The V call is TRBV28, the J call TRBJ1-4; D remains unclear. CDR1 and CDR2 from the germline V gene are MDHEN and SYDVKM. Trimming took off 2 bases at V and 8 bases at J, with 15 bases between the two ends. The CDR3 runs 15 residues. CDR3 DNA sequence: TGTGCCAGCAGTTTAATGAGTCTGAAGGCGGAAAAACTGTTTTTT. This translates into CASSLMSLKAEKLFF.

The CDR3 region has the DNA TGTGCCAGCATTCGTTGGGCTTTCTTT. As protein: CASIRWAFF. The V call is TRBV28, the J call TRBJ1-1; D gene uncertain. There are 9 residues in the CDR3. Germline V CDR1 and CDR2: MDHEN, SYDVKM. With 7 bases removed from V and 11 bases from J, the gap between germline ends came to 8 bases.

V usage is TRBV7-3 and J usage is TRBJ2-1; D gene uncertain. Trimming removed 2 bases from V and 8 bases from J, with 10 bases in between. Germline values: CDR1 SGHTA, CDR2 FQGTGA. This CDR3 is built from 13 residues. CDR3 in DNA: TGTGCCAGCAGCTTATCCACAAAACATGAGCAGTTCTTC. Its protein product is CASSLSTKHEQFF.

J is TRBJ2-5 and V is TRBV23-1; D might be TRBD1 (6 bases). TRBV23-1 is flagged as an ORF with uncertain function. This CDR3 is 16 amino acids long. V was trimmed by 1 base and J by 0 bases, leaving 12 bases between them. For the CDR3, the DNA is TGCGCCAGCAGTCAATGGGCAGGGGAATACCAAGAGACCCAGTACTTC. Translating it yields CASSQWAGEYQETQYF.

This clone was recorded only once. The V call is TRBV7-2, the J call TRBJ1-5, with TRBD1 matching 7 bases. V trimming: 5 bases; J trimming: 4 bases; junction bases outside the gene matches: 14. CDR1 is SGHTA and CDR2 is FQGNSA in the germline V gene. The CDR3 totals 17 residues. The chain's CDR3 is CASSVRDSRLSNQPQHF. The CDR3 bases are TGTGCCAGCAGCGTAAGGGACAGCCGTTTAAGTAATCAGCCCCAGCATTTT. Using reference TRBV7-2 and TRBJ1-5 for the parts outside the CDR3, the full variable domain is GAGVSQSPSNKVTEKGKDVELRCDPISGHTALYWYRQSLGQGLEFLIYFQGNSAPDKSGLPSDRFSAERTGGSVSTLTIQRTQQEDSAVYLCASSVRDSRLSNQPQHFGDGTRLSIL.

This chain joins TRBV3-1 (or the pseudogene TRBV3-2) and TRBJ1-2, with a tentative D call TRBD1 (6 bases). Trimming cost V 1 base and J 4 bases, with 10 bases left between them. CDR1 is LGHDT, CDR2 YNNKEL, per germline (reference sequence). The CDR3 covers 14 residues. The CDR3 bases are TGTGCCAGCAGCCAAGGGACAGCGATCTATGGCTACACCTTC. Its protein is CASSQGTAIYGYTF.

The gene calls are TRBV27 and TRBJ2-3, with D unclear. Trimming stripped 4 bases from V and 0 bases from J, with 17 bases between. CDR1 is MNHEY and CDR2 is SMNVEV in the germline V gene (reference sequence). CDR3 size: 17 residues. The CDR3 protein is CASSWGSAVPSTDTQYF. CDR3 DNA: TGTGCCAGCAGTTGGGGTTCGGCGGTCCCTAGCACAGATACGCAGTATTTT.

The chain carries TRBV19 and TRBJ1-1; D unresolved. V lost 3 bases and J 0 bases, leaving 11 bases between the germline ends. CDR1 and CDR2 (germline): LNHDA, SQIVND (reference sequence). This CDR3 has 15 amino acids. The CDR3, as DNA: TGTGCCAGTAGTATTGGCTACGGGATGAACACTGAAGCTTTCTTT. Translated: CASSIGYGMNTEAFF.

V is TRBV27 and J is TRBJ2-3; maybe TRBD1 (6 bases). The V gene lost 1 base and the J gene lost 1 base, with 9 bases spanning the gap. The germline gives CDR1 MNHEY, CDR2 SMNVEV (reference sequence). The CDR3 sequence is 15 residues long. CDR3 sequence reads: CASSLWAGGTDTQYF. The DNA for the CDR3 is TGTGCCAGCAGTTTATGGGCAGGGGGCACAGATACGCAGTATTTT.

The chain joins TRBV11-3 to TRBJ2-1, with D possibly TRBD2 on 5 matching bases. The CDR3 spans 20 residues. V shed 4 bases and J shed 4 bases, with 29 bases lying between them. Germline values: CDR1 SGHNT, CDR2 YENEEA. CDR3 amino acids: CASSSHQGSSTHDGYNEQFF. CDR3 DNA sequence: TGTGCCAGCAGCTCCCATCAAGGGTCTAGCACCCACGACGGTTACAATGAGCAGTTCTTC.

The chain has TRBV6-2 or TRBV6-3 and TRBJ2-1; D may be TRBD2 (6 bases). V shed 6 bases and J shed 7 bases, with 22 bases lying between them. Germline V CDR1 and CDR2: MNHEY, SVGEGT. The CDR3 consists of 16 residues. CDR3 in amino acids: CASSRTPGLNSNEQFF. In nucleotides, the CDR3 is TGTGCCAGCAGCCGAACCCCGGGACTGAACTCGAATGAGCAGTTCTTC.

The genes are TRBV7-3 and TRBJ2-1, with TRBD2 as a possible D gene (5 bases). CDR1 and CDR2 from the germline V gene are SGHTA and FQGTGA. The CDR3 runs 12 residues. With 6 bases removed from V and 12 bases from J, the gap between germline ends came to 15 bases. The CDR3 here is CASRSGNSAQFF. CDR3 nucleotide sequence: TGTGCCAGCAGGTCGGGGAACAGTGCGCAGTTCTTC.

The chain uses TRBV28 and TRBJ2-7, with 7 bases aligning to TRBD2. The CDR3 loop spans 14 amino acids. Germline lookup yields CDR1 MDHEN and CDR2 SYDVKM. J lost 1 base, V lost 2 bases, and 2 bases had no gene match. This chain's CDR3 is CASSLAGESYEQYF. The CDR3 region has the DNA TGTGCCAGCAGTTTAGCGGGAGAGTCCTACGAGCAGTACTTC.

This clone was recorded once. CDR3: CASSPPTGRPRGNEKLFF. CDR3 DNA sequence: TGTGCCAGCAGTCCACCGACAGGGCGTCCACGGGGTAATGAAAAACTGTTTTTT. The chain employs TRBV28 and TRBJ1-4; 7 nucleotides agree with TRBD1. The V and J ends lost 5 bases and 4 bases, in that order; junction bases with no gene match: 16. Germline V gives CDR1 MDHEN, CDR2 SYDVKM. The CDR3 sequence is 18 residues long.

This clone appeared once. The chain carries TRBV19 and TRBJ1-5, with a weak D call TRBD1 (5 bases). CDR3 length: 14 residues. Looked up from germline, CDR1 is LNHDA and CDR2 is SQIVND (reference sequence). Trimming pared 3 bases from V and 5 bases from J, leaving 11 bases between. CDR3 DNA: TGTGCCAGTAGTATCGTCGGGGCTGATCAGCCCCAGCATTTT. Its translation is CASSIVGADQPQHF.

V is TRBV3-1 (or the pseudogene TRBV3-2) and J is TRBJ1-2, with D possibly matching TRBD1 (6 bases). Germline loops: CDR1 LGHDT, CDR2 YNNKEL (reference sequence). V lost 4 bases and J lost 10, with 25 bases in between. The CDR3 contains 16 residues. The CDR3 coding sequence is TGTGCCAGCAGCCGCACTGGTAGGGGGGGCGAGGGGACCTACACCTTC. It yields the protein CASSRTGRGGEGTYTF.

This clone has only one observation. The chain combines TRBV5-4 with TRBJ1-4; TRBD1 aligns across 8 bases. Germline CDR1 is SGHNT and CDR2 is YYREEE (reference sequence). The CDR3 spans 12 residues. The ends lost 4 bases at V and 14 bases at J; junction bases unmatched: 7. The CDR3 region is CASSADREGLFF. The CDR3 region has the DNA TGTGCCAGCAGCGCGGACAGGGAGGGGCTGTTTTTT.

The CDR3: CASSQGEVSGNTIYF. The CDR3 coding sequence is TGCGCCAGCAGCCAAGGAGAGGTGTCAGGAAACACCATATATTTT. This sequence joins TRBV4-3 and TRBJ1-3; no firm D call. Germline CDR1 LGHNA, CDR2 YSLEER. The CDR3 sequence is 15 residues long. Deletions cut 1 base from V and 4 bases from J, with 11 bases between.

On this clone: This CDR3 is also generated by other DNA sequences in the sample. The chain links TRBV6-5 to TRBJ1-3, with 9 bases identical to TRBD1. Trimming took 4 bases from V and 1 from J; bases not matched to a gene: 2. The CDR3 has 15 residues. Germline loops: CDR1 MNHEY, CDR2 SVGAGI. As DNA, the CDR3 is TGTGCCAGCAGTTCAGACAGGGGGTCTGGAAACACCATATATTTT. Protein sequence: CASSSDRGSGNTIYF.